The rows below give T cell receptor beta chains drawn from one sample of a study of blood T cell repertoires in COVID-19. The repertoire was sequenced with immunoSEQ multiplex PCR; TCRdb's copy has only in-frame clones and lacks some. This repertoire shows a few hundred thousand clones, about 87% found once; its top ten account for 3% to 3.5%. Input material: peripheral blood. The origin of the receptors is a man aged 55 to 69 with acute or convalescent COVID-19. Both conserved end residues are part of each CDR3. The order of the fields is D gene, V gene, J gene, clone size, CDR3 DNA, CDR3 protein. D genes are given only for firm matches. The size field is filled for only some rows; it gives once, few, many or a size class.

-	TRBV29-1	TRBJ1-4	few	TGCAGCGTTGAGACCTGGGGGCTGGATGAAAAACTGTTTTTT	CSVETWGLDEKLFF
-	TRBV5-1	TRBJ2-2	-	TGCGCCAGCAGCTTGTCAGGGGCCGGGGAGCTGTTTTTT	CASSLSGAGELFF
TRBD1	TRBV29-1	TRBJ1-1	-	TGCAGCGTTGATCGCCGGGACAGGGGCTTGAGGGGCACTGAAGCTTTCTTT	CSVDRRDRGLRGTEAFF
TRBD2	TRBV30	TRBJ2-5	-	TGTGCCTGGAGCGGCACCGGGACTAGTAGGGAGACCCAGTACTTC	CAWSGTGTSRETQYF
TRBD1	TRBV19	TRBJ2-2	-	TGTGCCACCCCCCCCGACAGGGAAGGCGGGGAGCTGTTTTTT	CATPPDREGGELFF
-	TRBV7-9	TRBJ1-2	once	TGTGCCAGCAGCCACCGGGCTCAGGGGCCCAACTATGGCTACACCTTC	CASSHRAQGPNYGYTF
TRBD1	TRBV6-1	TRBJ2-7	-	TGTGCCAGCAGTGTGGGGACAGGGGGAAGTCACTACGAGCAGTACTTC	CASSVGTGGSHYEQYF
TRBD1	TRBV14	TRBJ2-5	-	TGTGCCAGCAGCCAAGATAATTTCAGGGGGCGAAAGACCCAGTACTTC	CASSQDNFRGRKTQYF
TRBD1	TRBV11-2	TRBJ1-6	once	TGTGCCAGCAGCTCCTGGACAGGGTATAGGGTAGATTCACCCCTCCACTTT	CASSSWTGYRVDSPLHF
-	TRBV7-2	TRBJ1-2	-	TGTGCCAGCAGCCTCGTAAACAGGGACTATGGCTACACCTTC	CASSLVNRDYGYTF